These 14 T cell receptor beta chains came from one sample sequenced in a study of T cells in Graves' hyperthyroidism and ophthalmopathy (dated by TCRdb to the late 2010s). Receptor libraries were prepared by multiplex PCR. The instrument was an Illumina HiSeq 2000. The TCR beta CDR3 regions were amplified from RNA transcripts. The first round of RT-PCR for the TCR CDR3 was performed with the HTBI primer set and the Qiagen OneStep RT-PCR kit. TCRdb cleaned the public reads at Q25 with fastp, built clones with MiXCR and kept in-frame beta chains. Rows with one shared CDR3 protein collapse into an entry with the most common genes and DNA. This sample lists 300,000 to 450,000 distinct CDR3 sequences; approximately 25% were detected once. The ten largest account for around four fifths of the sample. Input material: blood. The receptors originated from a man over 45 with Graves' hyperthyroidism.

The J gene is TRBJ2-5, the V gene TRBV4-2, with TRBD2 matching 7 bases. CDR3 length equals 14 residues. V trimming: 0 bases; J trimming: 3 bases; junction bases outside the gene matches: 1. In germline, CDR1 is LGHNA, CDR2 YNFKEQ. The CDR3 loop reads CASSQDRGEETQYF. The CDR3 DNA sequence: TGTGCCAGCAGCCAAGACCGGGGGGAAGAGACCCAGTACTTC.

J is TRBJ2-7 and V is TRBV7-2; unclear D gene. There are 14 residues in the CDR3. The ends were cut back, 4 bases at V and 2 bases at J, with 12 bases in the middle. CDR1 SGHTA and CDR2 FQGNSA come from the germline V gene. The CDR3 bases are TGTGCCAGCAGCTCGCTGAGTTTAACCTACGAGCAGTACTTC. Its translation: CASSSLSLTYEQYF.

CDR3 residues: CSVAQGRGRRNTEAFF. The CDR3 DNA follows: TGCAGCGTTGCCCAGGGCAGGGGGCGACGGAACACTGAAGCTTTCTTT. The chain has TRBV29-1 and TRBJ1-1; 8 bases match TRBD1. Germline values: CDR1 SQVTM, CDR2 ANQGSEA. With V trimmed by 4 bases and J by 1 base, 11 bases remained unmatched. The CDR3 runs 16 residues.

A word on this clonotype: One end of the junction varies from germline; a read error may be responsible. This chain connects TRBV28 to TRBJ2-2; 7 positions match TRBD2. Germline CDR1 is MDHEN and CDR2 is SYDVKM. The CDR3 loop spans 11 amino acids. In nucleotides, the CDR3 is TGTGCCAGCACAGAAGGGCGGGAGATTTATTTT. It codes for CASTEGREIYF.

This clonotype was counted a few times. The rearrangement joins TRBV12-3 or TRBV12-4 to TRBJ1-2; D not certain. Trimming left V 2 bases short and J 4 bases short, with 11 bases between. The CDR3 has 14 residues. CDR3 protein: CASSLSGEVYGYTF. The CDR3 DNA follows: TGTGCCAGCAGTTTATCCGGGGAAGTCTATGGCTACACCTTC.

The sample holds a few counts of this clonotype. V usage is TRBV6-2 or TRBV6-3 and J usage is TRBJ1-5, with 8 positions matching TRBD1. This CDR3 is built from 13 residues. Trimming took 6 bases from V and 6 from J; bases not matched to a gene: 4. In germline, CDR1 is MNHEY, CDR2 SVGEGT. The CDR3 DNA is TGTGCCAGCAGGGGGACAGGTAGTCAGCCCCAGCATTTT. It yields the protein CASRGTGSQPQHF.

Only a few counts were recorded for this clonotype. This chain's CDR3 is CASSVGSGRTGTEAFF. Written as DNA, the CDR3 is TGTGCCAGCAGTGTAGGGTCAGGGAGGACGGGCACTGAAGCTTTCTTT. The V and J genes are TRBV2 and TRBJ1-1, with D possibly matching TRBD1 (5 bases). This CDR3 region has 16 residues. Germline V gene lookup returns CDR1 SNHLY and CDR2 FYNNEI. V lost 4 bases to trimming and J lost 4 bases, with 19 bases between them.

This clonotype has only a few counts. The J gene is TRBJ2-1, the V gene TRBV7-9; perhaps TRBD2 as D (6 bases). The CDR3 has 14 amino acids. V gave up 5 bases and J gave up 6 bases, with 14 bases separating them. In germline, CDR1 is SEHNR, CDR2 FQNEAQ (reference sequence). The CDR3 spells CASSGREFGNEQFF. The CDR3 DNA sequence: TGTGCCAGCAGCGGCCGGGAGTTTGGCAATGAGCAGTTCTTC.

V gene TRBV10-3 combines with J gene TRBJ1-1; 9 bases are shared with TRBD1. Germline CDR1 ENHRY, CDR2 SYGVKD. V lost 6 bases, J lost 5 bases, and 7 bases stayed unmatched. This CDR3 comprises 14 residues. CDR3 sequence: CAIRDRGGGTEAFF. The CDR3 DNA is TGTGCCATCAGGGACAGGGGCGGTGGTACTGAAGCTTTCTTT.

The chain links TRBV20-1 to TRBJ2-3, with 7 bases fitting TRBD2. The CDR3 is 14 residues long. The germline gives CDR1 DFQATT, CDR2 SNEGSKA (reference sequence). The trim removed 4 bases at V and 2 bases at J, leaving 6 bases unmatched. The CDR3 DNA is TGCAGTGCTACCAGGGAGGGATCCACAGATACGCAGTATTTT. This encodes CSATREGSTDTQYF.

This clonotype was detected a few times. The rearrangement joins TRBV5-1 to TRBJ2-1; D remains unclear. The ends were cut back, 3 bases at V and 11 bases at J, with 18 bases in the middle. This CDR3 region has 14 residues. In germline, CDR1 is SGHRS, CDR2 YFSETQ. The CDR3 DNA reads as TGCGCCAGCAGCTCTTCGGAGCGCTTACCTCAGCAGTTCTTC. Translated: CASSSSERLPQQFF.

The chain joins TRBV5-1 to TRBJ2-1, with 11 bases fitting TRBD2. Germline CDR1 reads SGHRS; CDR2 reads YFSETQ. CDR3 length equals 20 residues. With 5 bases clipped from V and 7 bases from J, the junction kept 23 bases outside the gene matches. CDR3 loop: CASRFRRADIAGGPGNEQFF. In nucleotides, the CDR3 is TGCGCCAGCAGGTTTCGGCGGGCAGATATAGCGGGAGGGCCGGGGAATGAGCAGTTCTTC.

This clonotype was found a few times. A clone one base away is much larger, so this may be a read error. The chain employs TRBV3-1 and TRBJ2-1; 7 bases line up with TRBD2. The germline V gene encodes CDR1 LGHDT and CDR2 YNNKEL (reference sequence). The CDR3 spans 15 residues. The CDR3 DNA sequence: TGTGCCGGCAGCCAAGTGGCGGGAGCCTACAATGAGCAGTTCTTC. It is translated as CAGSQVAGAYNEQFF.

The chain has TRBV20-1 and TRBJ2-5, with 10 bases aligning to TRBD2. The CDR3 runs to 15 residues. Germline trimming cut 1 base from V and 0 bases from J; bases unmatched to any gene: 2. Germline V gives CDR1 DFQATT, CDR2 SNEGSKA (reference sequence). CDR3: CSARVAGGNQETQYF. The CDR3 DNA reads as TGCAGTGCTAGAGTAGCGGGAGGCAACCAAGAGACCCAGTACTTC.